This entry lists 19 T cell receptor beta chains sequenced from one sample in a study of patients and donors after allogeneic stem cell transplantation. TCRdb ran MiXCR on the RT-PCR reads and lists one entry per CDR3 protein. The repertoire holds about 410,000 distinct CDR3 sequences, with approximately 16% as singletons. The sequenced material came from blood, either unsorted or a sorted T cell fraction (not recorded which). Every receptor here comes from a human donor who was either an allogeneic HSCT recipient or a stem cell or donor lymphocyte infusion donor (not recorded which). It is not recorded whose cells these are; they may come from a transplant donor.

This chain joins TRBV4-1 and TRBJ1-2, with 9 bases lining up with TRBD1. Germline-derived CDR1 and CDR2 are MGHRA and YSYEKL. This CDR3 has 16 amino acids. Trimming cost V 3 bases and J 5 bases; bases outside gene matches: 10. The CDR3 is CASSQNNRGRWYGYTF. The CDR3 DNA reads TGCGCCAGCAGCCAGAACAACAGGGGGCGGTGGTATGGCTACACCTTC.

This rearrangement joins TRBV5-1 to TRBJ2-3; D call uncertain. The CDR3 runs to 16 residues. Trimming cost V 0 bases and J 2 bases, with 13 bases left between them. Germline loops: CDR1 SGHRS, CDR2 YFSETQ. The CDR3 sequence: CASSLVGHSDTDTQYF. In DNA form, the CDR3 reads TGCGCCAGCAGCTTGGTGGGTCACTCTGACACAGATACGCAGTATTTT. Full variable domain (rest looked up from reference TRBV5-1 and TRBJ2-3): KAGVTQTPRYLIKTRGQQVTLSCSPISGHRSVSWYQQTPGQGLQFLFEYFSETQRNKGNFPGRFSGRQFSNSRSEMNVSTLELGDSALYLCASSLVGHSDTDTQYFGPGTRLTVL.

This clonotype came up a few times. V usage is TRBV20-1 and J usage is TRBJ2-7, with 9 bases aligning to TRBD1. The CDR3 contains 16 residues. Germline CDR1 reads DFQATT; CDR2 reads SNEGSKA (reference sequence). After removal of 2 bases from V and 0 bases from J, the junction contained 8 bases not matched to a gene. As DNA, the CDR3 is TGCAGTGCTAGACCACAGGGGGCCGTCTACTCCTACGAGCAGTACTTC. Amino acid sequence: CSARPQGAVYSYEQYF.

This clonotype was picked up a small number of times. The CDR3 loop is CASSDPDRTYEQYF. In nucleotides, the CDR3 is TGTGCCAGCAGTGATCCGGACAGGACCTACGAGCAGTACTTC. V gene TRBV2 combines with J gene TRBJ2-7; 7 positions agree with TRBD1. Germline V gives CDR1 SNHLY, CDR2 FYNNEI. The CDR3 runs to 14 residues. The trim removed 3 bases at V and 2 bases at J, leaving 4 bases unmatched.

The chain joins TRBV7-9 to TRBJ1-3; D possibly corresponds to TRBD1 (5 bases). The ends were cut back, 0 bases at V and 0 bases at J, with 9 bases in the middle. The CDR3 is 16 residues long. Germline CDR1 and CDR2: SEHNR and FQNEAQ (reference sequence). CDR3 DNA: TGTGCCAGCAGCTTAGCCCGGGGACCCTCTGGAAACACCATATATTTT. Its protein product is CASSLARGPSGNTIYF.

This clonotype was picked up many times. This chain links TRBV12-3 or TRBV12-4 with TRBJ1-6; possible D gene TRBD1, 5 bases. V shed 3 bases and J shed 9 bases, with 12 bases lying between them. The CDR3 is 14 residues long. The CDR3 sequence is CASSLQGPPSPLHF. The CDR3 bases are TGTGCCAGCAGTTTGCAGGGCCCCCCTTCACCCCTCCACTTT.

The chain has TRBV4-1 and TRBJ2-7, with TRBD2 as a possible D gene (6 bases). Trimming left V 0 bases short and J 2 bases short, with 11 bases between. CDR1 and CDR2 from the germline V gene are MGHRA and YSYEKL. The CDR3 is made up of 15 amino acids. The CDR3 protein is CASSQDGRRAYEQYF. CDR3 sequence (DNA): TGCGCCAGCAGCCAAGACGGCAGGAGGGCCTACGAGCAGTACTTC.

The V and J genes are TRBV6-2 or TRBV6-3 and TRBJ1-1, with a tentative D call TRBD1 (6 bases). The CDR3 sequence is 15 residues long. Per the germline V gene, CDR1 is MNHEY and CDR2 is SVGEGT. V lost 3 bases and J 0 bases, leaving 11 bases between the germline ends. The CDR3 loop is CASSYTGTMNTEAFF. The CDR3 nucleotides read TGTGCCAGCAGTTATACCGGGACAATGAACACTGAAGCTTTCTTT.

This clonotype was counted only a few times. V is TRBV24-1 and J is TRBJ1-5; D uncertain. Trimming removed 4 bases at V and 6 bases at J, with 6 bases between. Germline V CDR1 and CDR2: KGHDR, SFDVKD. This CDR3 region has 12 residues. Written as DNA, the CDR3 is TGTGCCACCAGTGACGGGAGTCAGCCCCAGCATTTT. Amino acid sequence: CATSDGSQPQHF.

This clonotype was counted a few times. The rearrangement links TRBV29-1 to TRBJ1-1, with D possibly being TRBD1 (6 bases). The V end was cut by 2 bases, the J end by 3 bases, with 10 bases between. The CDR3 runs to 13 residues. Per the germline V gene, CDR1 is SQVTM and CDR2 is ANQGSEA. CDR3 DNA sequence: TGCAGCGTTGAATGGGGGGCCTACACTGAAGCTTTCTTT. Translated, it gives CSVEWGAYTEAFF.

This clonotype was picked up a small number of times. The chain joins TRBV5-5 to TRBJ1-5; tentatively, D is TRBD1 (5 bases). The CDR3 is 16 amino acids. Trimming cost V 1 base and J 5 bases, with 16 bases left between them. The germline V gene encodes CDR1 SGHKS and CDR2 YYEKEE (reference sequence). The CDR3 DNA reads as TGTGCCAGCAGCTTGCCCTGGGGAGGGGTCGATCAGCCCCAGCATTTT. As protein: CASSLPWGGVDQPQHF.

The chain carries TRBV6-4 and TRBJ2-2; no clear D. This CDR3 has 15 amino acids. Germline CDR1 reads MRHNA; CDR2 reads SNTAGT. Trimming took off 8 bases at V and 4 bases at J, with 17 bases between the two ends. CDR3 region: CASGLSSDGTGELFF. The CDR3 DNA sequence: TGTGCCAGCGGCCTCTCCTCGGACGGCACCGGGGAGCTGTTTTTT.

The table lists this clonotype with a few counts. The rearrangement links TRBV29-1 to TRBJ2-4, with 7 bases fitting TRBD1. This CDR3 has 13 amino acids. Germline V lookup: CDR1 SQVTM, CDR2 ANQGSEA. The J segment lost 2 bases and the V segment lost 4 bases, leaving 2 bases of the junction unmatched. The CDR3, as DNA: TGCAGCGTTGCACAGGGGACCAAAAACATTCAGTACTTC. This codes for CSVAQGTKNIQYF.

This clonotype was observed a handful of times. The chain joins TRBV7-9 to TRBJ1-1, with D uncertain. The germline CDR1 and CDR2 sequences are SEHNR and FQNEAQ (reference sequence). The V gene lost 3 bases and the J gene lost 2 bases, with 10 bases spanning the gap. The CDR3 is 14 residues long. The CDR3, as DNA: TGTGCCAGCAGCTTCGGAGGGAGAAACACTGAAGCTTTCTTT. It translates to CASSFGGRNTEAFF. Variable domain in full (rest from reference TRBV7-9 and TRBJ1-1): DTGVSQNPRHKITKRGQNVTFRCDPISEHNRLYWYRQTLGQGPEFLTYFQNEAQLEKSRLLSDRFSAERPKGSFSTLEIQRTEQGDSAMYLCASSFGGRNTEAFFGQGTRLTVV.

This chain's CDR3 is CASSLAPGGNYGYTF. The CDR3 region has the DNA TGTGCCAGCAGCTTAGCCCCCGGGGGGAACTATGGCTACACCTTC. The chain recombines TRBV11-2 with TRBJ1-2, with a possible D match to TRBD1 (5 bases). V was shortened by 1 base and J by 2 bases, with 11 bases between the two germline ends. Germline V gene data show CDR1 as SGHAT and CDR2 as FQNNGV. This CDR3 is 15 amino acids long.

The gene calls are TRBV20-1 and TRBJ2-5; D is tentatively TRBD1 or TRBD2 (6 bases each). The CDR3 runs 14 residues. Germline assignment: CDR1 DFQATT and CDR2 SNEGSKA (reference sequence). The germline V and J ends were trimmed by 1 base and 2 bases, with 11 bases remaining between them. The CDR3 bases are TGCAGTGCTAGAGTGACGGGGGCACAAGAGACCCAGTACTTC. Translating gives CSARVTGAQETQYF.

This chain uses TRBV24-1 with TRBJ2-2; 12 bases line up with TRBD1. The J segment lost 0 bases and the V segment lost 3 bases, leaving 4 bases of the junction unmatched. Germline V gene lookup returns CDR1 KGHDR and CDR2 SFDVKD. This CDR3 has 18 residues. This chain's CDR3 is CATSDAGTGGPNTGELFF. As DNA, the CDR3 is TGTGCCACCAGTGATGCCGGGACAGGGGGCCCGAACACCGGGGAGCTGTTTTTT.

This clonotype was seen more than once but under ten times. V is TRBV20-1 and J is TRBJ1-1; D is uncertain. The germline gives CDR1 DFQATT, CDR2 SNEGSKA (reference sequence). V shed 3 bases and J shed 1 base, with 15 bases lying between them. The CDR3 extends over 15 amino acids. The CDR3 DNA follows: TGCAGTGCTAGTGGTGGTCAAGTGCGGAACACTGAAGCTTTCTTT. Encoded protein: CSASGGQVRNTEAFF.

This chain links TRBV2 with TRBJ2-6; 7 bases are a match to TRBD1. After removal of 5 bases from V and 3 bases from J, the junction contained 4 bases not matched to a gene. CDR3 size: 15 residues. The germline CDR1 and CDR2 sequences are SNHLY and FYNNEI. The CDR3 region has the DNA TGTGCCAGCAGTCCCGACAGGGTTGGGGCCAACGTCCTGACTTTC. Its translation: CASSPDRVGANVLTF.